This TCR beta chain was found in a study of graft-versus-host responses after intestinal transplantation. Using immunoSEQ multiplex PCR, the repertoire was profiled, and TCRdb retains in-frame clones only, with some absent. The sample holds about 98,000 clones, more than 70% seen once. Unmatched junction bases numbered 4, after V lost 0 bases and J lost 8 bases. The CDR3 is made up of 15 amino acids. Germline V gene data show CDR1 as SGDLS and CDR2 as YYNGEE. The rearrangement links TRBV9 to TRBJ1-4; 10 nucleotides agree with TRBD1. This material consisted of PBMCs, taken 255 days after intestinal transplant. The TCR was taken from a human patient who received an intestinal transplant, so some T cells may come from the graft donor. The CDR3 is CASSVGDRGPEKLFF. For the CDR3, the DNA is TGTGCCAGCAGCGTAGGAGACAGGGGGCCGGAAAAACTGTTTTTT.